Below are 11 T cell receptor beta chains sequenced from a single sample in a study of CD8+ T cells in alopecia areata. It was cDNA, reverse transcribed from extracted RNA, that served as the sequencing template. Data came from immunoSEQ multiplex PCR; TCRdb stores just in-frame clones and leaves some out. In the table there are roughly 170,000 clones, under 60% of which are singletons. Treatment defined: oral pan-JAK inhibitor, 5-10 mg twice daily. Material: CD8+ T cells sorted from blood, obtained at week 24, from a patient treated with tofacitinib. These receptors came from a human donor with alopecia areata.

The genes are TRBV25-1 and TRBJ2-3, with D perhaps assigned TRBD1 or TRBD2 (5 bases each). Germline values: CDR1 MGHDK, CDR2 SYGVNS. Trimming cost V 3 bases and J 11 bases, with 18 bases left between them. The CDR3 runs 14 residues. This CDR3 reads CASSDPTGRQGQYF. CDR3 bases: TGTGCCAGCAGTGACCCGACGGGGCGGCAGGGGCAGTATTTT. The full variable domain, with the rest looked up from reference TRBV25-1 and TRBJ2-3, is EADIYQTPRYLVIGTGKKITLECSQTMGHDKMYWYQQDPGMELHLIHYSYGVNSTEKGDLSSESTVSRIRTEHFPLTLESARPSHTSQYLCASSDPTGRQGQYFGPGTRLTVL.

This chain uses TRBV5-1 with TRBJ2-1; 7 bases map to TRBD2. J lost 0 bases, V lost 1 base, and 4 bases had no gene match. Germline values: CDR1 SGHRS, CDR2 YFSETQ. The CDR3 is 16 amino acids. The CDR3 DNA follows: TGCGCCAGCAGCTTGTCCGGCGGGGGCTCCTACAATGAGCAGTTCTTC. This translates into CASSLSGGGSYNEQFF.

J is TRBJ2-3 and V is TRBV2; perhaps D is TRBD1 or TRBD2 (5 bases each). The CDR3 has 16 residues. Trimming took 4 bases from V and 2 from J, leaving 16 bases between them. The germline V gene encodes CDR1 SNHLY and CDR2 FYNNEI. The CDR3 is CASSGPGSGPTDTQYF. In DNA, the CDR3 is TGTGCCAGCAGTGGGCCAGGGAGCGGACCCACAGATACGCAGTATTTT.

The gene calls are TRBV9 and TRBJ2-7; 12 bases match TRBD1. Germline values: CDR1 SGDLS, CDR2 YYNGEE. CDR3 length: 15 residues. J was trimmed by 2 bases and V by 3 bases; bases with no gene match: 3. The CDR3 DNA reads as TGTGCCAGCAGCGCCGGGACAGGGGGCGCCTACGAGCAGTACTTC. Protein: CASSAGTGGAYEQYF.

The chain couples TRBV9 to TRBJ1-1, with a weak D call TRBD1 (5 bases). This CDR3 is 14 amino acids long. V was trimmed by 1 base and J by 2 bases, leaving 9 bases between them. The germline gives CDR1 SGDLS, CDR2 YYNGEE. CDR3 in DNA: TGTGCCAGCAGCGTACAGGGTAGCAACACTGAAGCTTTCTTT. Translation: CASSVQGSNTEAFF.

This clone was seen a few times. The chain recombines TRBV29-1 with TRBJ2-6; the match to TRBD1 covers 8 bases. In germline, CDR1 is SQVTM, CDR2 ANQGSEA. J lost 3 bases, V lost 3 bases, and 7 bases had no gene match. The CDR3 is 16 amino acids. The CDR3 reads CSVDLQGASGANVLTF. As DNA, the CDR3 is TGCAGCGTTGACCTCCAGGGGGCGAGTGGGGCCAACGTCCTGACTTTC.

The gene calls are TRBV29-1 and TRBJ1-2, with D unresolved. CDR1 is SQVTM, CDR2 ANQGSEA, per germline. The CDR3 is 13 amino acids. V lost 0 bases and J 2 bases, leaving 7 bases between the germline ends. The CDR3 spells CSVEDGKNYGYTF. The CDR3 nucleotides read TGCAGCGTTGAAGACGGAAAGAACTATGGCTACACCTTC.

Here the CDR3 reads CASRITGQNTEAFF. CDR3 DNA sequence: TGTGCCAGCAGAATAACAGGGCAGAACACTGAAGCTTTCTTT. The V and J genes are TRBV27 and TRBJ1-1; D is perhaps TRBD1 (6 bases). The CDR3 sequence is 14 residues long. Germline CDR1 is MNHEY and CDR2 is SMNVEV (reference sequence). The germline V and J ends were trimmed by 6 bases and 1 base, with 12 bases remaining between them.

This clone was found a few times. The chain carries TRBV30 and TRBJ1-5, with a possible D match to TRBD1 (5 bases). The CDR3 spans 14 residues. Germline V gives CDR1 GTSNPN, CDR2 SVGIG (reference sequence). Between the trimmed V and J ends, which lost 2 bases and 4 bases, there was a span of 12 bases. The CDR3 DNA reads TGTGCCTGGAGTCCCGGGACCACAAATCAGCCCCAGCATTTT. Protein: CAWSPGTTNQPQHF.

This clone was observed a handful of times. The chain carries TRBV15 and TRBJ1-6; TRBD1 might be the D (6 bases). In germline, CDR1 is LNHNV, CDR2 YYDKDF (reference sequence). The V and J ends lost 1 base and 8 bases respectively, with 18 bases between them. The CDR3 is made up of 17 amino acids. The CDR3 loop is CATSRGPNRAAYSPLHF. CDR3 nucleotide sequence: TGTGCCACCAGCAGAGGTCCAAACAGGGCGGCTTATTCACCCCTCCACTTT. The full variable domain, rest sourced from reference TRBV15 and TRBJ1-6, is DAMVIQNPRYQVTQFGKPVTLSCSQTLNHNVMYWYQQKSSQAPKLLFHYYDKDFNNEADTPDNFQSRRPNTSFCFLDIRSPGLGDTAMYLCATSRGPNRAAYSPLHFGNGTRLTVT.

This clone was seen a single time. The chain is built from TRBV27 and TRBJ2-7; weak D call: TRBD2 (5 bases). This CDR3 is built from 15 residues. Germline assignment: CDR1 MNHEY and CDR2 SMNVEV (reference sequence). The V end lost 0 bases, the J end lost 6 bases, and 15 bases lay between the germline ends. This CDR3 is CASSLSVEGTSEQYF. CDR3 in DNA: TGTGCCAGCAGTTTATCGGTTGAGGGTACAAGCGAGCAGTACTTC.